Listed here are 5 T cell receptor beta chains from one sample, sequenced in a study of CD8 T cells in Susac syndrome (dated by TCRdb to 2018 to 2020). Library preparation was by the immunoSEQ multiplex PCR assay. RNA was extracted using the RNeasy kit, and roughly 0.45 to 1 microgram was reverse transcribed with random hexamers. In-frame beta chains were kept once TCRdb had trimmed the public reads at Q25 with fastp and called clones with MiXCR. Rows merge per CDR3 protein into single entries with the most common DNA and genes. This sample gives roughly 130,000 distinct CDR3 sequences in total; 90% to 95% of them show up just once. More than 0.1% of the sample lies in the top ten. Specimen: CD4+ T cells from PBMCs. The receptors come from a human donor in good health.

The V gene is TRBV11-2, the J gene TRBJ2-5; D is possibly TRBD1 (5 bases). The CDR3 is 14 amino acids. CDR1 is SGHAT and CDR2 is FQNNGV in the germline V gene. Trimming pared 5 bases from V and 0 bases from J, leaving 10 bases between. CDR3 sequence (DNA): TGTGCCAGCAGCGCTCACAGGTACCAAGAGACCCAGTACTTC. Amino acids: CASSAHRYQETQYF.

This clonotype turned up a few times. The chain employs TRBV27 and TRBJ2-3; 7 positions match TRBD2. The CDR3 runs 13 residues. CDR1 and CDR2 (germline): MNHEY, SMNVEV (reference sequence). The V and J ends lost 2 bases and 5 bases, in that order; junction bases with no gene match: 1. The CDR3 loop reads CASSLGRGDTQYF. The DNA for the CDR3 is TGTGCCAGCAGTTTAGGGAGGGGAGATACGCAGTATTTT.

The chain is built from TRBV18 and TRBJ2-2; 10 nucleotides line up with TRBD2. The ends lost 1 base at V and 4 bases at J; junction bases unmatched: 15. The CDR3 loop spans 20 amino acids. The V gene's germline CDR1 is KGHSH and CDR2 LQKENI. CDR3 amino acids: CASSPRGGRLAGESTGELFF. The DNA for the CDR3 is TGTGCCAGCTCACCACGAGGGGGCCGGCTAGCGGGAGAGTCCACCGGGGAGCTGTTTTTT.

The V call is TRBV7-2, the J call TRBJ2-2; D remains unclear. The CDR3 covers 13 residues. CDR1 SGHTA and CDR2 FQGNSA come from the germline V gene. Trimming removed 2 bases at V and 4 bases at J, with 5 bases between. The CDR3 sequence is CASSLRITGELFF. In DNA, the CDR3 is TGTGCCAGCAGCTTACGCATCACCGGGGAGCTGTTTTTT.

The chain employs TRBV2 and TRBJ2-6; D is unclear. This CDR3 is 14 amino acids long. Germline V gene lookup returns CDR1 SNHLY and CDR2 FYNNEI. V lost 4 bases, J lost 0 bases, and 4 bases lay in between. The CDR3 bases are TGTGCCAGCAGTGGGAGCTCTGGGGCCAACGTCCTGACTTTC. Its translation is CASSGSSGANVLTF.